This passage covers 7 T cell receptor beta chains from one sample sequenced in a study of T cell responses to AZD1222 COVID-19 vaccine. Sequenced by immunoSEQ multiplex PCR; TCRdb stores in-frame clones only, minus some. Of 120,000 or so clones detected, about 90% appear once; the ten largest clones hold roughly 1.5%. Sequencing used peripheral blood, obtained on day 0 of AZD1222 vaccination. The receptors originated from an adult in good health.

This chain joins TRBV5-6 and TRBJ1-2; 8 bases fit TRBD1. The ends lost 5 bases at V and 5 bases at J; junction bases unmatched: 8. The CDR3 has 14 residues. Germline loops: CDR1 SGHDT, CDR2 YYEEEE. The CDR3 loop is CASRFRDRPYGYTF. CDR3 nucleotides: TGTGCCAGCAGATTCCGGGACAGGCCATATGGCTACACCTTC.

This chain uses TRBV27 with TRBJ2-1; possible D gene TRBD2, 6 bases. CDR3 length: 13 amino acids. Germline V lookup: CDR1 MNHEY, CDR2 SMNVEV (reference sequence). Trimming stripped 3 bases from V and 9 bases from J, with 12 bases between. The CDR3 coding sequence is TGTGCCAGCAGTTTTACGCGGGATCCTGAGCAGTTCTTC. Translating it yields CASSFTRDPEQFF.

The chain carries TRBV7-9 and TRBJ1-6; 9 bases line up with TRBD1. The CDR3 is 14 amino acids. The junction had 4 bases not matched to a gene; V was cut back by 6 bases and J by 7 bases. Germline values: CDR1 SEHNR, CDR2 FQNEAQ (reference sequence). The CDR3 nucleotides are TGTGCCAGCAGTCAAACAGGGGGCAATTCACCCCTCCACTTT. Translating it yields CASSQTGGNSPLHF. Together with reference TRBV7-9 and TRBJ1-6, the CDR3 gives the full variable domain: DTGVSQNPRHKITKRGQNVTFRCDPISEHNRLYWYRQTLGQGPEFLTYFQNEAQLEKSRLLSDRFSAERPKGSFSTLEIQRTEQGDSAMYLCASSQTGGNSPLHFGNGTRLTVT.

This clone is a singleton in its sample. The genes are TRBV28 and TRBJ1-6; 7 bases are a match to TRBD1. In germline, CDR1 is MDHEN, CDR2 SYDVKM. This CDR3 comprises 15 residues. The ends lost 6 bases at V and 10 bases at J; junction bases unmatched: 12. The CDR3 here is CASRGGGSLSSPLHF. CDR3 in DNA: TGTGCCAGCAGGGGAGGGGGCTCCCTGAGCTCACCCCTCCACTTT.

This chain links TRBV7-8 with TRBJ1-6, with 8 bases aligning to TRBD1. CDR3 length: 17 residues. V lost 5 bases to trimming and J lost 9 bases; unmatched junction nucleotides: 15. Germline V gene data show CDR1 as SGHVS and CDR2 as FQNEAQ. CDR3 in amino acids: CASSASPGQGVVSPLHF. CDR3 sequence (DNA): TGTGCCAGCAGCGCTAGCCCCGGACAGGGAGTAGTTTCACCCCTCCACTTT.

This clone is a singleton in its sample. The CDR3 is CASSSLLPPARNTEAFF. The CDR3 DNA sequence: TGTGCCAGTAGTTCCCTTCTTCCCCCCGCGAGGAACACTGAAGCTTTCTTT. J is TRBJ1-1 and V is TRBV19, with unresolved D. The CDR3 is 17 amino acids. Germline V gene data show CDR1 as LNHDA and CDR2 as SQIVND (reference sequence). Trimming shortened V by 5 bases and J by 1 base, and 20 bases separated the two germline ends.

In this sample, this clone turned up once. Because the CDR3's place on the DNA is in doubt, the DNA is left out and the CDR3 is given as listed by TCRdb. The chain employs TRBV11-2 and TRBJ1-1. Germline V gene sequence: CDR1 SGHAT, CDR2 FQNNGV. Both ends counted, the CDR3 spans 16 residues. The CDR3 is CASSLGVSSSGTEAFF.